Following are 14 T cell receptor beta chains from one sample sequenced in a study of OX40 agonist ivuxolimab in advanced cancers. Assay: immunoSEQ multiplex PCR; the TCRdb copy retains only in-frame clones and omits some. The table has 72,000 or so clones, roughly 91% seen once; the top ten hold around 0.26%. The material sequenced was CD4+ or CD8+ T cells sorted from blood, taken in a trial of the OX40 agonist ivuxolimab. The receptors were sampled from an adult with an advanced solid tumor such as melanoma, head and neck, liver or kidney cancer.

The chain uses TRBV27 and TRBJ2-7; the match to TRBD2 covers 11 bases. Germline loops: CDR1 MNHEY, CDR2 SMNVEV (reference sequence). The CDR3 is made up of 15 amino acids. Trimming cost V 5 bases and J 6 bases; bases outside gene matches: 9. This chain's CDR3 is CASSKQLAGVTEQYF. The DNA of the CDR3 is TGTGCCAGCAGTAAACAACTAGCGGGAGTAACCGAGCAGTACTTC.

Concerning this clone: The same CDR3 also results from other DNA sequences found in this sample. J is TRBJ2-3 and V is TRBV7-9; D is tentatively TRBD1 or TRBD2 (5 bases each). Per germline, CDR1 SEHNR and CDR2 FQNEAQ (reference sequence). Trimming stripped 1 base from V and 3 bases from J, with 5 bases between. This CDR3 spans 13 amino acids. This CDR3 reads CASSLGGTDTQYF. The CDR3 DNA reads TGTGCCAGCAGCTTAGGGGGGACAGATACGCAGTATTTT.

V is TRBV12-5 and J is TRBJ1-2; D unresolved. V was trimmed by 0 bases and J by 2 bases, leaving 10 bases between them. Germline V gene data show CDR1 as LGHNT and CDR2 as FRNRAP. The CDR3 has 15 amino acids. The CDR3 sequence: CASGLVLEGNYGYTF. In nucleotides, the CDR3 is TGTGCTAGTGGTTTGGTACTCGAGGGAAACTATGGCTACACCTTC.

The genes are TRBV2 and TRBJ1-5; tentatively, D is TRBD1 (5 bases). Trimming removed 7 bases from V and 1 base from J, with 11 bases in between. This CDR3 spans 14 amino acids. Germline V lookup: CDR1 SNHLY, CDR2 FYNNEI. Written as DNA, the CDR3 is TGTGCCAGCATGGACACGAACAGCAATCAGCCCCAGCATTTT. It yields the protein CASMDTNSNQPQHF.

The chain carries TRBV18 and TRBJ2-5, with 8 bases matching TRBD1. V shed 3 bases, J shed 5 bases, and the junction held 8 bases outside the gene matches. The CDR3 loop spans 15 amino acids. CDR1 and CDR2 from the germline V gene are KGHSH and LQKENI. The CDR3 DNA follows: TGTGCCAGCTCACCTGAATCGACAGGGGCGGAGACCCAGTACTTC. This gives the protein CASSPESTGAETQYF.

This sequence joins TRBV27 and TRBJ1-1, with a possible D match to TRBD1 (5 bases). Deletions cut 3 bases from V and 4 bases from J, with 12 bases between. The germline CDR1 and CDR2 sequences are MNHEY and SMNVEV (reference sequence). The CDR3 has 14 residues. CDR3 region: CASSFLAGTTEAFF. The CDR3 DNA reads TGTGCCAGCAGTTTCTTGGCGGGGACCACTGAAGCTTTCTTT.

In its sample, this clone was seen once. J is TRBJ2-1 and V is TRBV5-1, with 8 bases aligning to TRBD2. V lost 2 bases to trimming and J lost 6 bases; unmatched junction nucleotides: 13. Germline lookup yields CDR1 SGHRS and CDR2 YFSETQ. This CDR3 spans 17 amino acids. The CDR3 coding sequence is TGCGCCAGCAGCTTCGGTTTGAGGACTAGCTCCGCCAATGAGCAGTTCTTC. It specifies CASSFGLRTSSANEQFF.

This chain joins TRBV18 and TRBJ2-7; 9 bases line up with TRBD2. CDR1 and CDR2 from the germline V gene are KGHSH and LQKENI. This CDR3 spans 15 amino acids. Losses at the gene ends were 2 bases for V and 4 bases for J; bases not matched to a gene: 6. The CDR3 coding sequence is TGTGCCAGCTCACCAAAGCGGGAGGCCCCGTACGAGCAGTACTTC. Encoded protein: CASSPKREAPYEQYF.

V is TRBV27 and J is TRBJ1-1; tentative D call: TRBD1 (5 bases). Germline V lookup: CDR1 MNHEY, CDR2 SMNVEV (reference sequence). The CDR3 loop spans 14 amino acids. With 6 bases removed from V and 5 bases from J, the gap between germline ends came to 16 bases. CDR3 sequence (DNA): TGTGCCAGCAGGGGGGTCATGGATAGGACTGAAGCTTTCTTT. Translating gives CASRGVMDRTEAFF.

The chain links TRBV10-2 to TRBJ2-7; 8 bases are a match to TRBD1. The CDR3 contains 15 residues. The trim removed 5 bases at V and 0 bases at J, leaving 6 bases unmatched. Germline CDR1 and CDR2: WSHSY and SAAADI. DNA of the CDR3: TGCGCCAGCAGTCCCGGGACAGGTAACTCCTACGAGCAGTACTTC. Amino acid sequence: CASSPGTGNSYEQYF.

The V and J genes are TRBV10-3 and TRBJ1-1; maybe TRBD1 (6 bases). CDR1 and CDR2 (germline): ENHRY, SYGVKD. The CDR3 covers 16 residues. Trimming took 0 bases from V and 5 from J, leaving 16 bases between them. CDR3 sequence (DNA): TGTGCCATCAGTGAGTCGTACGGGGGCCCAGGAACTGAAGCTTTCTTT. Translated, it gives CAISESYGGPGTEAFF.

V gene TRBV28 combines with J gene TRBJ2-1; maybe TRBD2 (6 bases). The V end was cut by 8 bases, the J end by 9 bases, with 11 bases between. Germline values: CDR1 MDHEN, CDR2 SYDVKM. This CDR3 has 11 residues. CDR3 coding DNA: TGTGCCAGCTCTGGGGGGAGTGAGCAGTTCTTC. Its protein is CASSGGSEQFF.

The chain has TRBV29-1 and TRBJ2-1; 7 positions agree with TRBD2. V was pared by 7 bases and J by 9 bases, with 15 bases of the junction left unmatched. Germline assignment: CDR1 SQVTM and CDR2 ANQGSEA. The CDR3 has 14 amino acids. The CDR3 bases are TGCAGCGCCGGCGGCGGGGGAGTAATTGGTGAGCAGTTCTTC. Protein: CSAGGGGVIGEQFF.

This sequence joins TRBV13 and TRBJ2-2; D is uncertain. Trimming pared 2 bases from V and 6 bases from J, leaving 4 bases between. Germline CDR1 reads PRHDT; CDR2 reads FYEKMQ (reference sequence). The CDR3 is made up of 12 amino acids. The CDR3 DNA is TGTGCCAGCAGCTTATACCCCGGGGAGCTGTTTTTT. Encoded protein: CASSLYPGELFF.